These 30 T cell receptor beta chains came from one sample sequenced in a study of identifying expanded T cells in peripheral blood. Here immunoSEQ multiplex PCR was the method, and the copy in TCRdb shows in-frame clones only, minus some. The sample includes around 82,000 clones, around 84% of them seen just once. The sequenced sample consisted of blood. These TCRs come from a person between 18 and 75 years old in good health.

The chain couples TRBV7-9 to TRBJ2-3; D is unclear. The CDR3 has 14 amino acids. Per germline, CDR1 SEHNR and CDR2 FQNEAQ (reference sequence). V gave up 0 bases and J gave up 2 bases, with 6 bases separating them. CDR3 bases: TGTGCCAGCAGCTTAGCGGGAAACACAGATACGCAGTATTTT. Translation gives CASSLAGNTDTQYF.

V and J are TRBV19 and TRBJ2-5; D is perhaps TRBD1 (6 bases). V lost 5 bases and J 0 bases, leaving 13 bases between the germline ends. The CDR3 contains 15 residues. CDR1 LNHDA and CDR2 SQIVND come from the germline V gene (reference sequence). The CDR3 DNA reads TGTGCCAGTAGTTCACAGGGTAAGGACCAAGAGACCCAGTACTTC. It yields the protein CASSSQGKDQETQYF.

CDR3 DNA sequence: TGTGCCAGCAGTTTAAGGGGCAGGGGGGGACCAAATCAGCCCCAGCATTTT. Translation gives CASSLRGRGGPNQPQHF. V usage is TRBV28 and J usage is TRBJ1-5, with TRBD1 identical over 7 bases. The germline V gene encodes CDR1 MDHEN and CDR2 SYDVKM. V dropped 2 bases and J dropped 4; count of bases not matched to a gene: 11. The CDR3 is made up of 17 amino acids.

This chain uses TRBV5-6 with TRBJ2-3; D may be TRBD1 (5 bases). The V and J ends lost 6 bases and 2 bases respectively, with 10 bases between them. Germline V gene lookup returns CDR1 SGHDT and CDR2 YYEEEE. The CDR3 is 13 residues long. CDR3 nucleotide sequence: TGTGCCAGCAAGGACATTTCCACAGATACGCAGTATTTT. Translation: CASKDISTDTQYF.

The rearrangement uses TRBV7-2 and TRBJ2-5; 11 nucleotides agree with TRBD1. Germline CDR1 SGHTA, CDR2 FQGNSA. The CDR3 consists of 15 residues. V lost 5 bases, J lost 7 bases, and 9 bases stayed unmatched. The CDR3 spells CASSLRTGGIGTQYF. The CDR3 DNA reads TGTGCCAGCAGCCTCCGGACAGGGGGCATCGGGACCCAGTACTTC. The entire variable domain, with the rest obtained from reference TRBV7-2 and TRBJ2-5, is as follows: GAGVSQSPSNKVTEKGKDVELRCDPISGHTALYWYRQSLGQGLEFLIYFQGNSAPDKSGLPSDRFSAERTGGSVSTLTIQRTQQEDSAVYLCASSLRTGGIGTQYFGPGTRLLVL.

CDR3 residues: CASSEMDSFTDTQYF. The CDR3 coding sequence is TGTGCCAGCAGTGAAATGGACAGCTTCACAGATACGCAGTATTTT. The chain carries TRBV6-1 and TRBJ2-3, with D tentatively TRBD1 (6 bases). CDR3 length: 15 residues. From germline, CDR1 is MNHNS and CDR2 SASEGT. V was shortened by 2 bases and J by 2 bases, with 11 bases between the two germline ends.

The gene calls are TRBV10-3 and TRBJ2-1; 14 nucleotides agree with TRBD2. The CDR3 consists of 14 residues. Germline lookup yields CDR1 ENHRY and CDR2 SYGVKD. The trim removed 7 bases at V and 8 bases at J, leaving 4 bases unmatched. The DNA of the CDR3 is TGTGCCATCACGGGACTAGCGGGAGACTATGAGCAGTTCTTC. It is translated as CAITGLAGDYEQFF.

This clone was seen only a few times. This sequence joins TRBV6-5 and TRBJ1-2; TRBD1 agrees at 7 bases. CDR3 length: 14 residues. Germline lookup yields CDR1 MNHEY and CDR2 SVGAGI. J was trimmed by 2 bases and V by 2 bases; bases with no gene match: 2. CDR3 DNA: TGTGCCAGCAGTTACGGGACAGCAAACTATGGCTACACCTTC. It specifies CASSYGTANYGYTF.

The CDR3 protein is CASTLQGGDEKLFF. The CDR3 coding sequence is TGCGCCAGCACCCTACAGGGTGGAGATGAAAAACTGTTTTTT. The chain joins TRBV5-1 to TRBJ1-4, with D possibly TRBD1 on 6 matching bases. V lost 6 bases, J lost 6 bases, and 15 bases lay in between. The germline CDR1 and CDR2 sequences are SGHRS and YFSETQ. The length of the CDR3 is 14 residues.

The chain joins TRBV11-2 to TRBJ2-7; D gene unclear. The ends were cut back, 5 bases at V and 1 base at J, with 12 bases in the middle. The CDR3 spans 14 residues. Germline CDR1 is SGHAT and CDR2 is FQNNGV. CDR3 amino acids: CASSPRRESYEQYF. The CDR3 DNA is TGTGCCAGCAGCCCCCGTAGGGAATCCTACGAGCAGTACTTC.

In its sample, this clone was seen once. The chain has TRBV7-9 and TRBJ2-5; maybe TRBD2 (6 bases). Germline V gives CDR1 SEHNR, CDR2 FQNEAQ (reference sequence). The CDR3 length is 18 residues. Trimming stripped 3 bases from V and 2 bases from J, with 22 bases between. In DNA, the CDR3 is TGTGCCAGCAGCTTCGGACGGGAGATTGGTCTTGGGCAAGAGACCCAGTACTTC. Its translation: CASSFGREIGLGQETQYF.

This chain links TRBV18 with TRBJ2-1, with a weak D call TRBD2 (6 bases). The ends were cut back, 2 bases at V and 0 bases at J, with 14 bases in the middle. This CDR3 comprises 17 residues. Germline V gives CDR1 KGHSH, CDR2 LQKENI. Here the CDR3 reads CASSPRASDHSYNEQFF. The CDR3 DNA reads as TGTGCCAGCTCACCAAGGGCTAGCGACCACTCCTACAATGAGCAGTTCTTC.

This clone was picked up a small number of times. The chain is built from TRBV27 and TRBJ1-5; TRBD1 is a possible D gene (5 bases). Germline lookup yields CDR1 MNHEY and CDR2 SMNVEV (reference sequence). The CDR3 is 14 amino acids. Trimming shortened V by 3 bases and J by 5 bases, and 11 bases separated the two germline ends. The CDR3 nucleotides read TGTGCCAGCAGTTTTTGGGGGACGGATCAGCCCCAGCATTTT. Residues: CASSFWGTDQPQHF.

V usage is TRBV7-3 and J usage is TRBJ2-7; D is tentatively TRBD1 or TRBD2 (5 bases each). This CDR3 region has 17 residues. V was trimmed by 4 bases and J by 9 bases, leaving 28 bases between them. The germline CDR1 and CDR2 sequences are SGHTA and FQGTGA. DNA of the CDR3: TGTGCCAGCAGCTCTCCGCCGGGACGAGGCCTTATTGGGGGGCAGTACTTC. Its protein is CASSSPPGRGLIGGQYF.

The chain combines TRBV7-3 with TRBJ2-1; 9 bases agree with TRBD2. Trimming removed 2 bases from V and 5 bases from J; junction bases left unmatched: 7. Germline V gene sequence: CDR1 SGHTA, CDR2 FQGTGA. The CDR3 sequence is 16 residues long. The CDR3: CASSLGPAGGDNEQFF. The CDR3 DNA reads as TGTGCCAGCAGCTTAGGTCCAGCGGGAGGCGACAATGAGCAGTTCTTC.

CDR3 coding DNA: TGTGCCAGCAGCTTAGGCCTATTACGGGCTAGCTGGAACTACGAGCAGTACTTC. Translation: CASSLGLLRASWNYEQYF. The gene calls are TRBV13 and TRBJ2-7, with D maybe TRBD2 (5 bases). Germline V gene data show CDR1 as PRHDT and CDR2 as FYEKMQ (reference sequence). The V and J ends lost 0 bases and 3 bases respectively, with 21 bases between them. This CDR3 has 18 amino acids.

The rearrangement uses TRBV30 and TRBJ2-1, with 7 positions matching TRBD2. The CDR3 is 14 amino acids. Germline CDR1 is GTSNPN and CDR2 is SVGIG (reference sequence). J was trimmed by 7 bases and V by 0 bases; bases with no gene match: 6. This chain's CDR3 is CAWSVGGSGNEQFF. The CDR3 nucleotides are TGTGCCTGGAGTGTAGGCGGGAGTGGGAATGAGCAGTTCTTC.

The rearrangement uses TRBV28 and TRBJ2-1, with D tentatively TRBD2 (5 bases). The CDR3 spans 16 residues. Germline-derived CDR1 and CDR2 are MDHEN and SYDVKM. V was cut by 6 bases and J by 2 bases, with 17 bases left in between. The CDR3 region has the DNA TGTGCCAGCAGGGAGGTCGGGATCGGCGCCTACAATGAGCAGTTCTTC. This encodes CASREVGIGAYNEQFF. The whole variable domain, filled in from reference TRBV28 and TRBJ2-1, reads DVKVTQSSRYLVKRTGEKVFLECVQDMDHENMFWYRQDPGLGLRLIYFSYDVKMKEKGDIPEGYSVSREKKERFSLILESASTNQTSMYLCASREVGIGAYNEQFFGPGTRLTVL.

A note on this clone: At one end, the junction sequence differs from germline, possibly due to a read error. The CDR3 reads CASSPQGGLQRF. CDR3 in DNA: TGTGCCAGCTCACCCCAGGGGGGACTACAGCGTTTC. The chain carries TRBV18 and TRBJ2-7; D could derive from TRBD1 or TRBD2 (7 bases each). The germline gives CDR1 KGHSH, CDR2 LQKENI. There are 12 residues in the CDR3.

The chain is built from TRBV7-9 and TRBJ2-3; D ambiguous. The germline V gene has CDR1 SEHNR and CDR2 FQNEAQ (reference sequence). The CDR3 length is 10 residues. V was shortened by 10 bases and J by 6 bases, with 8 bases between the two germline ends. In nucleotides, the CDR3 is TGTGCCATCCTCGACGATACGCAGTATTTT. Translated: CAILDDTQYF.

This sequence joins TRBV4-1 and TRBJ1-1, with a weak D call TRBD1 (5 bases). This CDR3 spans 14 amino acids. Germline V gene data show CDR1 as MGHRA and CDR2 as YSYEKL. Deletions cut 0 bases from V and 3 bases from J, with 8 bases between. CDR3 loop: CASSQEGVYTEAFF. CDR3 nucleotide sequence: TGCGCCAGCAGCCAAGAGGGGGTGTACACTGAAGCTTTCTTT.

This clone was picked up one time. The chain links TRBV5-4 to TRBJ2-1; 7 bases fit TRBD1. This CDR3 spans 16 amino acids. V was clipped by 0 bases and J by 4 bases; unmatched bases: 7. Germline CDR1 and CDR2: SGHNT and YYREEE (reference sequence). CDR3: CASSLDRGRGYNEQFF. In nucleotides, the CDR3 is TGTGCCAGCAGCTTGGATAGGGGGCGCGGATACAATGAGCAGTTCTTC.

This clone was seen a single time. V gene TRBV11-2 combines with J gene TRBJ1-4, with no clear D. V shed 2 bases and J shed 4 bases, with 14 bases lying between them. Germline CDR1 and CDR2: SGHAT and FQNNGV. The CDR3 covers 16 residues. The CDR3 DNA reads as TGTGCCAGCAGCTTATCTCACTTGCAGCTTAATGAAAAACTGTTTTTT. As protein: CASSLSHLQLNEKLFF.

This sequence joins TRBV9 and TRBJ2-5; D may be TRBD1 (5 bases). The CDR3 is made up of 15 amino acids. V lost 0 bases and J 5 bases, leaving 14 bases between the germline ends. Germline V lookup: CDR1 SGDLS, CDR2 YYNGEE. The CDR3 region has the DNA TGTGCCAGCAGCGTAGATATAGGGGCGTGGGAGACCCAGTACTTC. It codes for CASSVDIGAWETQYF.

The chain carries TRBV18 and TRBJ2-3; D not certain. CDR1 and CDR2 from the germline V gene are KGHSH and LQKENI. Deletions cut 1 base from V and 6 bases from J, with 5 bases between. This CDR3 comprises 12 residues. CDR3 sequence (DNA): TGTGCCAGCTCACCACGCGCTGATACGCAGTATTTT. Translation: CASSPRADTQYF.

This clone appeared a single time. V usage is TRBV7-6 and J usage is TRBJ1-5; 9 nucleotides align to TRBD1. The CDR3 loop spans 18 amino acids. The trim removed 4 bases at V and 5 bases at J, leaving 15 bases unmatched. From germline, CDR1 is SGHVS and CDR2 FNYEAQ. The CDR3 sequence: CASSSPEGTGNLDQPQHF. CDR3 bases: TGTGCCAGCAGCTCACCGGAGGGGACAGGGAACCTTGATCAGCCCCAGCATTTT.

The V call is TRBV5-4, the J call TRBJ2-6; 9 bases match TRBD1. CDR1 is SGHNT, CDR2 YYREEE, per germline (reference sequence). V lost 4 bases to trimming and J lost 2 bases; unmatched junction nucleotides: 10. This CDR3 has 18 amino acids. The CDR3 reads CASSTTGQGETGANVLTF. CDR3 bases: TGTGCCAGCAGCACAACGGGACAGGGAGAAACTGGGGCCAACGTCCTGACTTTC.

The chain combines TRBV6-1 with TRBJ2-7; 9 bases align to TRBD2. J was trimmed by 3 bases and V by 11 bases; bases with no gene match: 8. Per germline, CDR1 MNHNS and CDR2 SASEGT. The length of the CDR3 is 13 residues. Here the CDR3 reads CAGRAGGDYEQYF. DNA for the CDR3: TGTGCCGGCCGCGCGGGGGGGGACTACGAGCAGTACTTC.

The CDR3 reads CASARLAGNTGELFF. The CDR3 DNA reads TGTGCCAGCGCACGATTAGCGGGGAACACCGGGGAGCTGTTTTTT. The rearrangement joins TRBV6-5 to TRBJ2-2, with 7 bases aligning to TRBD2. Trimming removed 8 bases from V and 1 base from J; junction bases left unmatched: 7. CDR1 is MNHEY and CDR2 is SVGAGI in the germline V gene. The CDR3 runs to 15 residues.

A remark on this clone: Other DNA sequences within the sample encode an identical CDR3. The J gene is TRBJ2-7, the V gene TRBV19; 7 positions match TRBD1. Per germline, CDR1 LNHDA and CDR2 SQIVND (reference sequence). V shed 4 bases, J shed 4 bases, and the junction held 4 bases outside the gene matches. This CDR3 has 13 amino acids. The CDR3 loop reads CASSKQGPYEQYF. In nucleotides, the CDR3 is TGTGCCAGTAGTAAACAGGGGCCATACGAGCAGTACTTC.